Described below is a single T cell receptor (beta chain) sequence and its context. Its target is not known. The sample originates from a study of identifying expanded T cells in peripheral blood. Study conclusions and caveats: Across healthy donors, higher total template counts meant significantly greater roughly 2-week count variance.

CDR3 length equals 14 residues. Per the germline V gene, CDR1 is SGHTA and CDR2 is FQGTGA. Trimming cost V 4 bases and J 1 base, with 7 bases left between them. The data were produced by immunoSEQ multiplex PCR, yet TCRdb's version contains in-frame clones alone and is incomplete. The profile shows 100,000 to 150,000 clones, roughly 82% of them singletons. The source is a person aged 18 to 75 in good health. The rearrangement uses TRBV7-3 and TRBJ2-2; D not certain. Specimen: blood. CDR3 in amino acids: CASSYTRNTGELFF. For the CDR3, the DNA is TGTGCCAGCAGCTATACACGGAACACCGGGGAGCTGTTTTTT.